This T cell receptor (beta chain) appears in the sequencing data of a study of T cells in Graves' hyperthyroidism and ophthalmopathy. RNA transcripts gave rise to amplified TCR beta CDR3 regions. RT-PCR in the first round (using the HTBI primer set) targeted the TCR CDR3. TCRdb processed the multiplex PCR reads anew with MiXCR; each CDR3 protein has one entry. The repertoire holds some 50,000 distinct CDR3 sequences, with approximately 50% as singletons. This clonotype appeared many times. The germline V gene has CDR1 DFQATT and CDR2 SNEGSKA (reference sequence). Trimming pared 1 base from V and 4 bases from J, leaving 10 bases between. The CDR3 covers 14 residues.

Sequencing input: peripheral blood or thyroid tissue (not recorded which). The TCR sequence derives from a man aged 18-30 years with Graves' hyperthyroidism. The V and J genes are TRBV20-1 and TRBJ1-4; D uncertain. In DNA form, the CDR3 reads TGCAGTGCTAGAGCGGGCCTCAATAATGAAAAACTGTTTTTT. The encoded protein is CSARAGLNNEKLFF.